The T cell receptor beta chain described here comes from a study of cytomegalovirus exposure and HLA in healthy donors. The wider study: The study placed approximately 78% of its approximately 400 genotyped donors in the Caucasian-associated ancestry cluster.

As for this clone: Antigen specificity is unknown.

When sampled, the donors appeared nominally healthy, though they likely had unrecorded immune exposures. PCR used 60 Vbeta primers and 13 Jbeta primers. The protocol was immunoSEQ multiplex PCR, while the TCRdb copy is restricted to in-frame clones and leaves out a portion. The table lists some 56,000 clones, 75% to 85% of them singletons. The germline V gene encodes CDR1 SGHTA and CDR2 FQGNSA. The CDR3 contains 14 residues. V lost 10 bases and J lost 8; bases outside the gene matches: 11. General study points: TRBV6-2, TRBV6-3 and some other V segments were unresolvable in 87-base-pair reads.

This clonotype was obtained from a woman aged 40 to 50 in good health and CMV-seronegative. Sequenced material: PBMCs. The V gene is TRBV7-2, the J gene TRBJ1-4; 9 nucleotides match TRBD1. CDR3 in DNA: TGTGCCACTGCGGAGGACAGGGGAGGGGAAAAACTGTTTTTT. Residues: CATAEDRGGEKLFF.